A selection of T cell receptor beta chains follows, all from one sample in a study of T-cell reconstitution after alpha-beta-depleted transplantation in children. TCRdb independently ran MiXCR on the PCR reads; one entry per CDR3 protein. The data hold 540,000 or so distinct CDR3 sequences, with 20% to 25% observed a single time. The sample in question was PBMCs, mostly from graft donor cells, obtained 360 days after TCRalphabeta/CD19-depleted stem cell transplant. The receptor source for this set is a boy younger than two who had a stem cell transplant for acute myeloid leukemia, so the T cells may come from the graft donor. CDR3s leave out the opening cysteine and the closing phenylalanine or tryptophan. Each record gives: V gene, J gene, CDR3 protein.

>TRBV5-1|TRBJ2-2
ASSGLGSTGELF
>TRBV12-3/TRBV12-4|TRBJ1-5
ASSLDSNQPQH
>TRBV5-1|TRBJ2-1
ASSSGLALYNEQF
>TRBV29-1|TRBJ2-1
SVEWGRLNEQF
>TRBV12-3/TRBV12-4|TRBJ1-4
ASSRHSATNEKLF
>TRBV6-5|TRBJ1-5
ASSSGGYSNQPQH
>TRBV19|TRBJ1-5
ASSWRNNQPQH
>TRBV12-3/TRBV12-4|TRBJ1-2
ASSLMTIN
>TRBV12-3/TRBV12-4|TRBJ2-1
ASSLVSGVRGNEQF
>TRBV20-1|TRBJ2-2
SARSRDRGRGELF
>TRBV29-1|TRBJ2-5
SVSGGPGIQETQY
>TRBV13|TRBJ1-2
ASSLRTSNYGYT